The 18 T cell receptor beta chains below were found in one sample sequenced in a study of shared clonotypes between healthy human individuals. TCRdb keeps only in-frame clones here, not all; method: immunoSEQ multiplex PCR. The sample has about 1.5 million clones; roughly 95% are singletons. Sequenced input: naive CD4+ T cells sorted from blood. The subset is: CD45RA+ positively selected. The receptors originated from a young man in good health.

The CDR3 nucleotides read TGTGCCAGCAGCTTGGTGCGCGCTTTTACTAACACAGATACGCAGTATTTT. It codes for CASSLVRAFTNTDTQYF. This rearrangement joins TRBV5-5 to TRBJ2-3; D is uncertain. The CDR3 spans 17 residues. Trimming removed 0 bases from V and 2 bases from J, with 16 bases in between. Per germline, CDR1 SGHKS and CDR2 YYEKEE (reference sequence).

V is TRBV19 and J is TRBJ2-3; a possible D gene is TRBD1 (5 bases). The CDR3 loop spans 19 amino acids. The V and J ends lost 0 bases and 6 bases respectively, with 25 bases between them. The germline V gene has CDR1 LNHDA and CDR2 SQIVND (reference sequence). The CDR3 region is CASSIDLSGAANLKDTQYF. As DNA, the CDR3 is TGTGCCAGTAGTATAGATCTGAGTGGGGCAGCAAATCTAAAGGATACGCAGTATTTT. The full variable domain, in which reference TRBV19 and TRBJ2-3 provide the parts outside the CDR3, is DGGITQSPKYLFRKEGQNVTLSCEQNLNHDAMYWYRQDPGQGLRLIYYSQIVNDFQKGDIAEGYSVSREKKESFPLTVTSAQKNPTAFYLCASSIDLSGAANLKDTQYFGPGTRLTVL.

This clone has a handful of counts. The rearrangement links TRBV6-4 to TRBJ2-3, with 10 bases identical to TRBD1. The CDR3 has 15 residues. V was pared by 0 bases and J by 4 bases, with 1 base of the junction left unmatched. The V gene's germline CDR1 is MRHNA and CDR2 SNTAGT. The CDR3 here is CASSDSTGGADTQYF. The CDR3, as DNA: TGTGCCAGCAGTGACTCGACAGGGGGCGCAGATACGCAGTATTTT.

The chain joins TRBV6-5 to TRBJ1-2, with no clear D. Trimming left V 4 bases short and J 4 bases short, with 7 bases between. The CDR3 totals 12 residues. Germline V lookup: CDR1 MNHEY, CDR2 SVGAGI. DNA of the CDR3: TGTGCCAGCAGTTCGGCAGGCTATGGCTACACCTTC. Translation gives CASSSAGYGYTF.

A note on this clone: The same CDR3 also results from other DNA sequences found in this sample. This chain links TRBV28 with TRBJ2-7; D gene uncertain. The CDR3 has 12 residues. From germline, CDR1 is MDHEN and CDR2 SYDVKM. V lost 4 bases and J 1 base, leaving 5 bases between the germline ends. The CDR3 region is CASSYGSYEQYF. As DNA, the CDR3 is TGTGCCAGCAGTTACGGGTCCTACGAGCAGTACTTC.

This chain connects TRBV5-1 to TRBJ2-3, with D possibly called TRBD1 or TRBD2 (5 bases each). CDR1 and CDR2 (germline): SGHRS, YFSETQ. This CDR3 has 17 amino acids. V lost 1 base to trimming and J lost 2 bases, with 17 bases between them. CDR3 DNA sequence: TGCGCCAGCAGCTTGTCGCCTCGGGGCCCCACCACAGATACGCAGTATTTT. This gives the protein CASSLSPRGPTTDTQYF. The full variable domain, its missing parts supplied by reference TRBV5-1 and TRBJ2-3, is KAGVTQTPRYLIKTRGQQVTLSCSPISGHRSVSWYQQTPGQGLQFLFEYFSETQRNKGNFPGRFSGRQFSNSRSEMNVSTLELGDSALYLCASSLSPRGPTTDTQYFGPGTRLTVL.

The V gene is TRBV6-5, the J gene TRBJ1-1; no clear D. The CDR3 length is 15 residues. In germline, CDR1 is MNHEY, CDR2 SVGAGI. The V end lost 4 bases, the J end lost 4 bases, and 16 bases lay between the germline ends. CDR3: CASSSLELRSTEAFF. DNA for the CDR3: TGTGCCAGCAGTTCCTTGGAGCTAAGGAGCACTGAAGCTTTCTTT.

This chain links TRBV7-9 with TRBJ1-2, with a tentative D call TRBD1 (6 bases). The CDR3 is 14 amino acids. With 7 bases removed from V and 2 bases from J, the gap between germline ends came to 14 bases. The germline V gene has CDR1 SEHNR and CDR2 FQNEAQ (reference sequence). The CDR3 spells CASNLGGANYGYTF. Here the CDR3 DNA reads TGTGCCAGCAACCTCGGGGGGGCCAACTATGGCTACACCTTC.

The chain has TRBV9 and TRBJ2-1, with D unresolved. Trimming left V 4 bases short and J 3 bases short, with 11 bases between. The CDR3 is 14 residues long. In germline, CDR1 is SGDLS, CDR2 YYNGEE. CDR3 protein: CASSPDQYYNEQFF. The CDR3, as DNA: TGTGCCAGCAGCCCAGATCAGTACTACAATGAGCAGTTCTTC.

V gene TRBV6-1 combines with J gene TRBJ1-1; 7 nucleotides match TRBD1. With V trimmed by 4 bases and J by 5 bases, 10 bases remained unmatched. Germline CDR1 is MNHNS and CDR2 is SASEGT. The CDR3 has 15 residues. Written as DNA, the CDR3 is TGTGCCAGCAGTGTCAGACAGGGAGGGAGGACTGAAGCTTTCTTT. This codes for CASSVRQGGRTEAFF.

This sequence joins TRBV7-4 and TRBJ2-1, with TRBD1 as a possible D gene (6 bases). V dropped 1 base and J dropped 13 bases, with 17 bases sitting between them. There are 14 residues in the CDR3. Germline V CDR1 and CDR2: SGHVT, SQSDAQ. The CDR3 DNA sequence: TGTGCCAGCAGCTTAGAACAGGGAAGAGCGTCACAGTTCTTC. This gives the protein CASSLEQGRASQFF.

The chain links TRBV5-4 to TRBJ2-3; a weak D match, TRBD1 (6 bases). The V gene lost 1 base and the J gene lost 3 bases, with 9 bases spanning the gap. CDR3 length: 14 amino acids. Per germline, CDR1 SGHNT and CDR2 YYREEE (reference sequence). The CDR3 loop is CASSLPTGTDTQYF. CDR3 coding DNA: TGTGCCAGCAGCTTGCCGACAGGTACAGATACGCAGTATTTT.

This chain uses TRBV15 with TRBJ2-5; D remains unclear. The CDR3 totals 14 residues. Trimming cost V 0 bases and J 5 bases, with 10 bases left between them. Germline CDR1 is LNHNV and CDR2 is YYDKDF (reference sequence). As DNA, the CDR3 is TGTGCCACCAGCAGAGATCGGTACGCTGAGACCCAGTACTTC. It codes for CATSRDRYAETQYF.

The V call is TRBV7-8, the J call TRBJ2-7; D not certain. V lost 1 base to trimming and J lost 3 bases, with 10 bases between them. This CDR3 is built from 14 residues. CDR1 SGHVS and CDR2 FQNEAQ come from the germline V gene. The CDR3, as DNA: TGTGCCAGCAGCTTAGGGTCTCCGGGCTACGAGCAGTACTTC. This gives the protein CASSLGSPGYEQYF.

The chain is built from TRBV28 and TRBJ1-2; no clear D. The V gene's germline CDR1 is MDHEN and CDR2 SYDVKM. Trimming pared 4 bases from V and 1 base from J, leaving 13 bases between. The CDR3 covers 15 residues. In nucleotides, the CDR3 is TGTGCCAGCAGTTCCTACAGCTCCAATAACTATGGCTACACCTTC. Translation: CASSSYSSNNYGYTF.

V is TRBV28 and J is TRBJ2-2; tentatively, D is TRBD1 or TRBD2 (6 bases each). CDR3 length: 14 residues. The V gene lost 8 bases and the J gene lost 5 bases, with 15 bases spanning the gap. Per the germline V gene, CDR1 is MDHEN and CDR2 is SYDVKM. CDR3 in amino acids: CASRRGANTGELFF. The CDR3 DNA reads as TGTGCCAGCCGGAGGGGGGCAAATACCGGGGAGCTGTTTTTT.

Turning to this clone: Other DNA sequences in this specimen translate into the identical CDR3. This chain uses TRBV9 with TRBJ2-2; 7 bases match TRBD2. Germline CDR1 SGDLS, CDR2 YYNGEE. There are 15 residues in the CDR3. The V gene end was trimmed by 2 bases and the J gene end by 1 base; junction bases not matched to a gene: 2. The CDR3 DNA reads TGTGCCAGCAGCGTCGGCGGGGGGAACACCGGGGAGCTGTTTTTT. Translating gives CASSVGGGNTGELFF.

The chain employs TRBV19 and TRBJ2-1; D is unresolved. Germline V lookup: CDR1 LNHDA, CDR2 SQIVND (reference sequence). V lost 3 bases and J lost 0, with 6 bases in between. The CDR3 is 14 residues long. The CDR3 reads CASSIPASYNEQFF. The CDR3 DNA reads as TGTGCCAGTAGTATTCCAGCCTCCTACAATGAGCAGTTCTTC.